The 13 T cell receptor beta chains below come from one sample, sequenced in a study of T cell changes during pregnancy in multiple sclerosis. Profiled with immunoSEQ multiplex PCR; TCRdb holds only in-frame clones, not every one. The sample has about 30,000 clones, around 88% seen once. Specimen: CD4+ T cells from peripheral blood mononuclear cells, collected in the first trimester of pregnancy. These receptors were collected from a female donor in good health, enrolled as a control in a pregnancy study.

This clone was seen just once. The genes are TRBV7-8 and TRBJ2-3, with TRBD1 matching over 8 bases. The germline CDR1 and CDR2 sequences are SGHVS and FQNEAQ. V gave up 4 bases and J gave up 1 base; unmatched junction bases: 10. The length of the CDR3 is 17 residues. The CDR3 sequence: CASSYPPSRGRTDTQYF. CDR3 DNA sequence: TGTGCCAGCAGCTACCCGCCGAGCAGGGGGCGCACAGATACGCAGTATTTT.

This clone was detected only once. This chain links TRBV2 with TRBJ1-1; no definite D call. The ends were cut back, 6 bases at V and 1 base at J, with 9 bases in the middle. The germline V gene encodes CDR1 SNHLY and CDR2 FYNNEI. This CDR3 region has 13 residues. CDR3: CASREDWNTEAFF. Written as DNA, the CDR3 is TGTGCCAGCAGGGAGGACTGGAACACTGAAGCTTTCTTT.

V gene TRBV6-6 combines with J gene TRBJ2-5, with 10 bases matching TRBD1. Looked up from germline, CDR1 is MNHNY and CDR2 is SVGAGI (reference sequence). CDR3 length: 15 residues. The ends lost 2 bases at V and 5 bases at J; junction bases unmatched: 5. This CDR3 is CASSYPGTGDETQYF. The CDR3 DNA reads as TGTGCCAGCAGTTACCCCGGGACAGGGGACGAGACCCAGTACTTC.

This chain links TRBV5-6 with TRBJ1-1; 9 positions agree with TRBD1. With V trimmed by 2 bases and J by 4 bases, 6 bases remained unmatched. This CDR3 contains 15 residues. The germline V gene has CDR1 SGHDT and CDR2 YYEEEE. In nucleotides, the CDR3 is TGTGCCAGCAGCTTACAGGGGGCGCGAGGCACTGAAGCTTTCTTT. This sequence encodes CASSLQGARGTEAFF.

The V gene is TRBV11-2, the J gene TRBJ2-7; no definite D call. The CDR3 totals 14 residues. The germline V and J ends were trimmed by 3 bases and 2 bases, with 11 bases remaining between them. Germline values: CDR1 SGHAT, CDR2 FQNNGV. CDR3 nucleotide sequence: TGTGCCAGCAGCTTGGCTGGCCGAACCTACGAGCAGTACTTC. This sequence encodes CASSLAGRTYEQYF.

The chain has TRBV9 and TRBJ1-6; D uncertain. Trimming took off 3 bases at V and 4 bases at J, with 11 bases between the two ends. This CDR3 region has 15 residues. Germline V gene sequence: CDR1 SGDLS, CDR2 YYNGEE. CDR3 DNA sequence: TGTGCCAGCAGCGGCCGGGAGGCTTATAATTCACCCCTCCACTTT. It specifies CASSGREAYNSPLHF.

In DNA form, the CDR3 reads TGTGCCATAGGACAGGGATCCTACGAGCAGTACTTC. It codes for CAIGQGSYEQYF. J is TRBJ2-7 and V is TRBV10-3; 8 bases fit TRBD1. Germline V gene lookup returns CDR1 ENHRY and CDR2 SYGVKD. This CDR3 is built from 12 residues. Trimming cost V 9 bases and J 1 base; bases outside gene matches: 2.

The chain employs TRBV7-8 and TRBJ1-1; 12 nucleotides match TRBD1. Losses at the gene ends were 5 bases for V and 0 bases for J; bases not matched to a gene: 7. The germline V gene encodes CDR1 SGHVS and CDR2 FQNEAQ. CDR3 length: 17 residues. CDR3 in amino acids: CASSVRDRGLMNTEAFF. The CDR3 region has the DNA TGTGCCAGCAGCGTCCGGGACAGGGGGCTCATGAACACTGAAGCTTTCTTT.

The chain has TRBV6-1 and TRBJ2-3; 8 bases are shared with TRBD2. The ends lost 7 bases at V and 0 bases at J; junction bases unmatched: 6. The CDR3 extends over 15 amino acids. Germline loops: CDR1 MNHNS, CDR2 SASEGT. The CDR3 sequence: CASKLAEISTDTQYF. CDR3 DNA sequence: TGTGCCAGCAAACTAGCGGAAATTAGCACAGATACGCAGTATTTT.

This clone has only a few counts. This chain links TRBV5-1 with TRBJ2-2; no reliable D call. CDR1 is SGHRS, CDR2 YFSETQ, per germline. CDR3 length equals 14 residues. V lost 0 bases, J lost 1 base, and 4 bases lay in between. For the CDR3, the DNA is TGCGCCAGCAGCTTGGGACAGAACACCGGGGAGCTGTTTTTT. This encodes CASSLGQNTGELFF.

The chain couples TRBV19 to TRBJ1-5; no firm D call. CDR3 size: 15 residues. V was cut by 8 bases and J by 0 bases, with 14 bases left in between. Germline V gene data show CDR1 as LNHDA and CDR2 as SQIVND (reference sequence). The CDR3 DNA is TGTGCCAGTTCACCGGAGACCCTTAGCAATCAGCCCCAGCATTTT. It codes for CASSPETLSNQPQHF.

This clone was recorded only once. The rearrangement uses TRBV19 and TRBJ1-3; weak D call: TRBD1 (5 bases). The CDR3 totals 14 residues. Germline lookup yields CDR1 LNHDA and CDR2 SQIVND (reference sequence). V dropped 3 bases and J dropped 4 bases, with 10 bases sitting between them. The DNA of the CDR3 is TGTGCCAGTAGTATTCGGGGGACGGGAAACACCATATATTTT. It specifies CASSIRGTGNTIYF.

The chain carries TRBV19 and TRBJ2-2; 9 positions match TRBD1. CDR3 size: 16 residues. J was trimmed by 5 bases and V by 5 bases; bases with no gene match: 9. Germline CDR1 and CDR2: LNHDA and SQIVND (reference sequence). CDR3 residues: CASSPRDRVRTGELFF. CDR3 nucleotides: TGTGCCAGTAGTCCTCGGGACAGGGTGAGAACCGGGGAGCTGTTTTTT.